Sequencing of this T cell receptor (beta chain) was carried out in a study of T cells after yellow fever vaccination. The 5'RACE template-switching step produced TCR cDNA and added a universal primer site and UMIs. One entry per CDR3 protein, called by TCRdb with MiXCR from the 5' RACE reads. This sample has a few hundred thousand distinct CDR3 sequences, with around 9.3% found just once. This clonotype was seen many times. Antigen unknown. General observations from the study: Contaminants from the bulk population, in the form of abundant clonotypes, could be found in FACS-sorted repertoires.

Trimming took off 6 bases at V and 4 bases at J, with 15 bases between the two ends. The CDR3 runs 15 residues. Sample: CD4+ T cells sorted from PBMCs, taken 5 days after the yellow fever booster vaccination. This rearrangement joins TRBV12-3 or TRBV12-4 to TRBJ1-4; weak D call: TRBD1 (6 bases). This TCR came from a man younger than 30 who received the YFV17D yellow fever vaccine. The CDR3 here is CASRRWGAGNEKLFF. The CDR3 DNA reads TGTGCCAGCAGGCGCTGGGGGGCGGGTAATGAAAAACTGTTTTTT.